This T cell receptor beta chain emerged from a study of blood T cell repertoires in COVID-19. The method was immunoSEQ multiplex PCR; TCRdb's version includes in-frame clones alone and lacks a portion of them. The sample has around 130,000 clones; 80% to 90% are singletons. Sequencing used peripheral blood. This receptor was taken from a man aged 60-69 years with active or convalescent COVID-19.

Here the CDR3 reads CASSHVPGGTIYF. DNA of the CDR3: TGTGCCAGCAGCCACGTCCCCGGGGGCACCATATATTTT. The chain employs TRBV3-1 (or the pseudogene TRBV3-2) and TRBJ1-3, with TRBD1 as a possible D gene (5 bases). V shed 3 bases and J shed 9 bases, with 12 bases lying between them. The V gene's germline CDR1 is LGHDT and CDR2 YNNKEL (reference sequence). The CDR3 has 13 amino acids.